Listed below are T cell receptor beta chains from one sample, sequenced in a study of OX40 agonist ivuxolimab in advanced cancers. Generated by immunoSEQ multiplex PCR, the TCRdb table keeps only in-frame clones and is missing some. The repertoire holds around 26,000 clones, with 70% to 90% as singletons. The material sequenced was CD4+ or CD8+ T cells sorted from blood, taken in a trial of the OX40 agonist ivuxolimab. The receptors were gathered from an adult with an advanced solid tumor such as melanoma, head and neck, liver or kidney cancer. CDR3s include the opening cysteine and the closing phenylalanine or tryptophan. The order of the fields is V gene, D gene, clone size, J gene, CDR3 protein, CDR3 DNA. The D gene is left open where the match is weak. Clone size is stated in some rows and not others, as once, few, many or a class when expanded.

>TRBV7-6|-|medium-sized|TRBJ2-3
CASSSPRRAYTQYF
TGTGCCAGCAGCTCCCCCCGGCGGGCCTATACGCAGTATTTT
>TRBV9|-|-|TRBJ2-7
CASSVGDLNEQYF
TGTGCCAGCAGCGTAGGAGACCTAAACGAGCAGTACTTC
>TRBV5-4|TRBD1|-|TRBJ2-1
CASSFGTGDNEQFF
TGTGCCAGCAGCTTTGGGACAGGGGACAATGAGCAGTTCTTC
>TRBV5-4|-|-|TRBJ2-2
CASSFGGSGELFF
TGTGCCAGCAGCTTTGGAGGGTCCGGGGAGCTGTTTTTT
>TRBV19|TRBD2|-|TRBJ2-7
CASSIGGGRYEQYF
TGTGCCAGTAGTATCGGCGGGGGGAGGTACGAGCAGTACTTC
>TRBV12-1|-|once|TRBJ2-7
CASSFAGLAGASYEQYF
TGTGCCAGCAGCTTTGCCGGACTAGCGGGGGCCTCCTACGAGCAGTACTTC
>TRBV7-6|TRBD1|-|TRBJ2-7
CASSGRDREYEQYF
TGTGCCAGCAGCGGCCGGGACAGGGAATACGAGCAGTACTTC
>TRBV11-2|-|-|TRBJ2-7
CASSLDQGYEQYF
TGTGCCAGCAGCTTAGACCAGGGTTACGAGCAGTACTTC
>TRBV13|-|-|TRBJ2-7
CASSKDSPGREQYF
TGTGCCAGCAGCAAGGACAGCCCGGGGAGGGAGCAGTACTTC
>TRBV19|-|-|TRBJ1-2
CASSMKSARGYTF
TGTGCCAGTAGTATGAAATCAGCGAGGGGCTACACCTTC
>TRBV5-1|-|once|TRBJ2-7
CASSRESAAFYEQYF
TGCGCCAGCAGCCGGGAGTCGGCAGCTTTCTACGAGCAGTACTTC
>TRBV19|-|-|TRBJ1-1
CASSKALNTEAFF
TGTGCCAGTTCTAAAGCCCTGAACACTGAAGCTTTCTTT
>TRBV5-1|TRBD1|-|TRBJ2-7
CASSLVTGGLGEQYF
TGCGCCAGCAGCTTGGTCACAGGGGGTTTGGGCGAGCAGTACTTC
>TRBV15|-|once|TRBJ2-1
CATSRVPDRGNEQFF
TGTGCCACCAGCAGAGTCCCTGATCGGGGGAATGAGCAGTTCTTC
>TRBV4-1|-|-|TRBJ2-7
CASSQTRQVYEQYF
TGCGCCAGCAGCCAGACGAGACAAGTTTACGAGCAGTACTTC
>TRBV9|-|few|TRBJ2-2
CASSVGGNTGELFF
TGTGCCAGCAGCGTTGGGGGTAACACCGGGGAGCTGTTTTTT
>TRBV9|TRBD1|once|TRBJ1-4
CASSVETGGNEKLFF
TGTGCCAGCAGCGTAGAGACAGGGGGGAATGAAAAACTGTTTTTT
>TRBV10-3|TRBD2|-|TRBJ2-5
CAISEGLAASETQYF
TGTGCCATCAGTGAGGGACTAGCGGCAAGTGAGACCCAGTACTTC
>TRBV7-9|TRBD1|few|TRBJ2-7
CASSDGQAGQYF
TGTGCCAGCAGTGATGGACAGGCGGGTCAGTACTTC
>TRBV7-9|-|-|TRBJ1-1
CASTDSIGAFF
TGTGCCAGCACGGACAGCATCGGAGCTTTCTTT
>TRBV5-1|TRBD1|-|TRBJ2-7
CASSLGWTGVDEQYF
TGCGCCAGCAGCTTGGGGTGGACAGGTGTCGACGAGCAGTACTTC
>TRBV5-8|-|-|TRBJ2-4
CASGGVRHF
TGTGCCAGCGGCGGGGTCCGGCACTTC
>TRBV15|-|-|TRBJ2-7
CATSRERGLAEQYF
TGTGCCACCAGCAGAGAACGGGGTTTGGCCGAGCAGTACTTC
>TRBV28|-|-|TRBJ1-1
CASSARTGPMNTEAFF
TGTGCCAGCAGTGCCCGCACCGGGCCGATGAACACTGAAGCTTTCTTT
>TRBV27|-|once|TRBJ2-7
CASSLGRSYEQYF
TGTGCCAGCAGTTTGGGGCGGTCCTACGAGCAGTACTTC
>TRBV10-3|TRBD1|-|TRBJ2-7
CASGQGREQYF
TGTGCCTCAGGACAGGGCCGCGAGCAGTACTTC
>TRBV27|-|few|TRBJ2-7
CASSWQGKEQYF
TGTGCCAGCAGTTGGCAGGGGAAAGAGCAGTACTTC
>TRBV7-9|TRBD1|-|TRBJ2-7
CASSSRQGPTYEQYF
TGTGCCAGCAGCTCCCGACAGGGCCCTACCTACGAGCAGTACTTC
>TRBV18|-|-|TRBJ1-2
CASSPLTVTLNYGYTF
TGTGCCAGCTCACCCTTGACGGTGACACTTAACTATGGCTACACCTTC
>TRBV27|-|-|TRBJ1-5
CASSLSPQGHQPQHF
TGTGCCAGCAGTTTATCCCCACAGGGCCACCAGCCCCAGCATTTT
>TRBV5-8|-|-|TRBJ2-5
CASSGGPGVIQETQYF
TGTGCCAGCAGCGGGGGCCCGGGCGTTATCCAAGAGACCCAGTACTTC
>TRBV7-9|TRBD2|-|TRBJ2-3
CASSWTSGLTDTQYF
TGTGCCAGCAGCTGGACTAGCGGACTCACAGATACGCAGTATTTT
>TRBV15|-|few|TRBJ1-5
CATSIRLNQPQHF
TGTGCCACCTCCATTCGCCTCAATCAGCCCCAGCATTTT
>TRBV4-3|-|-|TRBJ1-1
CASSQDRDYTEAFF
TGCGCCAGCAGCCAAGATAGGGATTACACTGAAGCTTTCTTT
>TRBV4-1|-|-|TRBJ2-7
CASSLHIGRTYEQYF
TGCGCCAGCAGCTTACATATCGGACGGACCTACGAGCAGTACTTC
>TRBV28|-|-|TRBJ1-2
CASSPGQLYGYTF
TGTGCCAGCAGTCCTGGACAGCTATATGGCTACACCTTC
>TRBV27|-|once|TRBJ1-6
CASSLKGRSYNSPLHF
TGTGCCAGCAGTTTAAAGGGAAGGTCCTATAATTCACCCCTCCACTTT
>TRBV9|TRBD1|-|TRBJ1-1
CASSVMTGGIDTEAFF
TGTGCCAGCAGCGTAATGACAGGGGGTATTGACACTGAAGCTTTCTTT
>TRBV28|TRBD2|-|TRBJ2-1
CASQTPLAGGLDEQFF
TGTGCCAGCCAAACCCCACTAGCGGGAGGTCTAGATGAGCAGTTCTTC
>TRBV27|-|-|TRBJ2-5
CASSFWGGETQYF
TGTGCCAGCAGTTTCTGGGGTGGAGAGACCCAGTACTTC
>TRBV7-9|TRBD1|once|TRBJ2-7
CASSLATGAPYEQYF
TGTGCCAGCAGCTTAGCTACAGGGGCACCCTACGAGCAGTACTTC
>TRBV27|-|-|TRBJ2-3
CASSLSRDTQYF
TGTGCCAGCAGTTTATCGAGAGATACGCAGTATTTT
>TRBV19|-|once|TRBJ2-7
CASSPSGWDYEQYF
TGTGCCAGTAGTCCCTCGGGCTGGGATTACGAGCAGTACTTC
>TRBV14|-|-|TRBJ1-2
CASSQTVNYGYTF
TGTGCCAGCAGCCAGACGGTTAACTATGGCTACACCTTC
>TRBV27|-|once|TRBJ1-1
CASNRGTEAFF
TGTGCCAGCAATCGGGGAACTGAAGCTTTCTTT
>TRBV2|-|few|TRBJ1-3
CASSDSTLSGNTIYF
TGTGCCAGCAGTGATTCGACCCTCTCTGGAAACACCATATATTTT
>TRBV7-3|-|-|TRBJ2-5
CASSLTPRETQYF
TGTGCCAGCAGCTTAACGCCCCGAGAGACCCAGTACTTC
>TRBV9|-|-|TRBJ2-3
CASSSGGSGTDTQYF
TGTGCCAGCAGCTCCGGGGGCTCGGGCACAGATACGCAGTATTTT
>TRBV19|-|-|TRBJ2-2
CASSIGGGGELFF
TGTGCCAGTAGTATCGGGGGTGGCGGGGAGCTGTTTTTT